This T cell receptor beta chain comes out of a study of blood T cell repertoires in COVID-19. Sequencing used immunoSEQ multiplex PCR; TCRdb keeps in-frame clones, though not all of them. This sample has around 160,000 clones; roughly 88% occur once, and the top ten carry around 8%. Trimming left V 6 bases short and J 0 bases short, with 11 bases between. The CDR3 consists of 15 residues. CDR1 is MNHEY, CDR2 SVGAGI, per germline. This chain uses TRBV6-5 with TRBJ2-2; the D gene is possibly TRBD1 (6 bases). What was sequenced was peripheral blood. The TCR comes from a woman aged 60-75 years with COVID-19, enrolled during active disease. Written as DNA, the CDR3 is TGTGCCAGCAGGAGACAGGTGTCGAACACCGGGGAGCTGTTTTTT. It yields the protein CASRRQVSNTGELFF.